The 16 T cell receptor beta chains below were found in one sample sequenced in a study of T-cell memory formation after mild COVID-19. TCRdb re-called the 5' RACE reads with MiXCR, one entry per CDR3 protein. This sample has roughly 560,000 distinct CDR3 sequences, with around 21% found just once. The sample comprised PBMCs or a T cell subset sorted from them (not recorded which). The receptors shown here come from an adult woman who had mild COVID-19 (a few samples of this study predate the infection). Cell type and time point are not known.

V and J are TRBV6-5 and TRBJ1-1; D is unresolved. This CDR3 is 17 amino acids long. Trimming took 10 bases from V and 5 from J, leaving 29 bases between them. The V gene's germline CDR1 is MNHEY and CDR2 SVGAGI. CDR3 region: CATDRPRPWSVGTEAFF. CDR3 bases: TGTGCCACCGATCGCCCCCGACCCTGGTCGGTTGGGACTGAAGCTTTCTTT.

The table lists this clonotype with many counts. The chain combines TRBV2 with TRBJ2-7, with 7 positions matching TRBD1. V was clipped by 6 bases and J by 7 bases; unmatched bases: 12. CDR1 SNHLY and CDR2 FYNNEI come from the germline V gene. The CDR3 contains 14 residues. The CDR3 DNA is TGTGCCAGCAGAAGAGACAGGGAGATAGGGGAGCAGTACTTC. Its translation: CASRRDREIGEQYF.

The rearrangement links TRBV3-1 to TRBJ2-7; 9 nucleotides align to TRBD2. The CDR3 runs to 15 residues. CDR1 is LGHDT, CDR2 YNNKEL, per germline (reference sequence). V shed 1 base and J 5 bases; nucleotides not matched to a gene: 6. CDR3: CASSQGLAESHEQYF. The CDR3 DNA follows: TGTGCCAGCAGCCAAGGACTAGCGGAATCCCACGAGCAGTACTTC.

The chain carries TRBV3-1 and TRBJ2-5; D is undetermined. CDR3 size: 15 residues. The V gene's germline CDR1 is LGHDT and CDR2 YNNKEL (reference sequence). The germline V and J ends were trimmed by 0 bases and 2 bases, with 10 bases remaining between them. In DNA, the CDR3 is TGTGCCAGCAGCCAAGAAAGGTTCCGGCAAGAGACCCAGTACTTC. This gives the protein CASSQERFRQETQYF.

The genes are TRBV24-1 and TRBJ2-1; TRBD1 or TRBD2 may be the D gene (8 bases each). Germline values: CDR1 KGHDR, CDR2 SFDVKD. The CDR3 is made up of 19 amino acids. With 4 bases removed from V and 4 bases from J, the gap between germline ends came to 25 bases. The CDR3 sequence is CATSDGTGSKAGVYNEQFF. The CDR3 nucleotides are TGTGCCACCAGTGACGGGACAGGTTCGAAAGCGGGAGTGTACAATGAGCAGTTCTTC.

In this sample, this clonotype turned up a few times. The chain uses TRBV5-1 and TRBJ1-1, with D tentatively TRBD1 (6 bases). Germline V lookup: CDR1 SGHRS, CDR2 YFSETQ. CDR3 length equals 13 residues. Trimming shortened V by 3 bases and J by 8 bases, and 14 bases separated the two germline ends. The CDR3 spells CASSWGGGSEAFF. DNA of the CDR3: TGCGCCAGCAGCTGGGGCGGGGGCTCGGAAGCTTTCTTT.

This chain connects TRBV29-1 to TRBJ1-4; 9 nucleotides line up with TRBD1. CDR3 length equals 15 residues. Germline CDR1 SQVTM, CDR2 ANQGSEA. V shed 6 bases and J 3 bases; nucleotides not matched to a gene: 8. CDR3 sequence (DNA): TGCAGCGTCACCAGAGGACAGGGGCCTAATGAAAAACTGTTTTTT. It codes for CSVTRGQGPNEKLFF.

This clonotype was seen a handful of times. This chain uses TRBV5-1 with TRBJ2-7; 9 bases fit TRBD1. V lost 4 bases and J lost 5; bases outside the gene matches: 7. Germline assignment: CDR1 SGHRS and CDR2 YFSETQ. The CDR3 runs to 14 residues. The CDR3 region has the DNA TGCGCCAGCAGCCCCGGGACAGGGTCTAACGAGCAGTACTTC. It encodes CASSPGTGSNEQYF.

V is TRBV5-6 and J is TRBJ2-5; 15 bases align to TRBD2. The CDR3 has 16 amino acids. Trimming took 3 bases from V and 3 from J; bases not matched to a gene: 3. Per the germline V gene, CDR1 is SGHDT and CDR2 is YYEEEE. In nucleotides, the CDR3 is TGTGCCAGCAGCTCTTGGACTAGCGGGGGGGAAGAGACCCAGTACTTC. Its protein product is CASSSWTSGGEETQYF.

This clonotype was recorded a few times. This sequence joins TRBV29-1 and TRBJ2-3; D is unresolved. V lost 4 bases to trimming and J lost 2 bases, with 7 bases between them. Germline CDR1 SQVTM, CDR2 ANQGSEA. The CDR3 runs 12 residues. CDR3 DNA sequence: TGCAGCGTTGCGGGTGACACAGATACGCAGTATTTT. As protein: CSVAGDTDTQYF.

V usage is TRBV5-8 and J usage is TRBJ2-1, with D possibly being TRBD1 or TRBD2 (7 bases each). The CDR3 has 15 amino acids. Germline V lookup: CDR1 SGHTS, CDR2 YDEGEE. The V and J ends lost 3 bases and 4 bases respectively, with 14 bases between them. In DNA form, the CDR3 reads TGTGCCAGCAGCTGGGGAGGGACAGTATACAATGAGCAGTTCTTC. Translated, it gives CASSWGGTVYNEQFF.

V and J are TRBV7-9 and TRBJ2-1, with TRBD1 as a possible D gene (5 bases). Between the trimmed V and J ends, which lost 5 bases and 3 bases, there was a span of 11 bases. There are 14 residues in the CDR3. The germline CDR1 and CDR2 sequences are SEHNR and FQNEAQ (reference sequence). For the CDR3, the DNA is TGTGCCAGCAGCCGTGGGGCGATCTACAATGAGCAGTTCTTC. Translating gives CASSRGAIYNEQFF.

CDR3 DNA: TGCGCCAGCAGCCCGGGGACAGCCCCTAATGAAAAACTGTTTTTT. The encoded protein is CASSPGTAPNEKLFF. The chain recombines TRBV5-1 with TRBJ1-4; 7 nucleotides align to TRBD1. This CDR3 has 15 amino acids. Trimming removed 4 bases from V and 3 bases from J; junction bases left unmatched: 6. Germline CDR1 reads SGHRS; CDR2 reads YFSETQ.

The rearrangement uses TRBV29-1 and TRBJ1-1; no definite D call. The ends were cut back, 4 bases at V and 4 bases at J, with 16 bases in the middle. CDR1 and CDR2 from the germline V gene are SQVTM and ANQGSEA. The CDR3 is made up of 14 amino acids. CDR3 nucleotides: TGCAGCGTTGGTTCCCGACCGGCGAGCACTGAAGCTTTCTTT. Translated, it gives CSVGSRPASTEAFF. Complete variable domain (other parts from reference TRBV29-1 and TRBJ1-1): SAVISQKPSRDICQRGTSLTIQCQVDSQVTMMFWYRQQPGQSLTLIATANQGSEATYESGFVIDKFPISRPNLTFSTLTVSNMSPEDSSIYLCSVGSRPASTEAFFGQGTRLTVV.

This chain connects TRBV6-5 to TRBJ1-2, with no clear D. Trimming removed 5 bases at V and 0 bases at J, with 10 bases between. CDR1 and CDR2 (germline): MNHEY, SVGAGI. This CDR3 has 14 amino acids. CDR3 nucleotide sequence: TGTGCCAGCAGTCCCGGGCGAACTAACTATGGCTACACCTTC. Residues: CASSPGRTNYGYTF.

The CDR3 nucleotides are TGTGCCAGCAGAGCCGGGAGAGGGAGCACAGATACGCAGTATTTT. This sequence encodes CASRAGRGSTDTQYF. The chain carries TRBV6-5 and TRBJ2-3, with D perhaps matching TRBD2 (6 bases). The germline gives CDR1 MNHEY, CDR2 SVGAGI. The CDR3 totals 15 residues. Trimming cost V 6 bases and J 0 bases, with 13 bases left between them.